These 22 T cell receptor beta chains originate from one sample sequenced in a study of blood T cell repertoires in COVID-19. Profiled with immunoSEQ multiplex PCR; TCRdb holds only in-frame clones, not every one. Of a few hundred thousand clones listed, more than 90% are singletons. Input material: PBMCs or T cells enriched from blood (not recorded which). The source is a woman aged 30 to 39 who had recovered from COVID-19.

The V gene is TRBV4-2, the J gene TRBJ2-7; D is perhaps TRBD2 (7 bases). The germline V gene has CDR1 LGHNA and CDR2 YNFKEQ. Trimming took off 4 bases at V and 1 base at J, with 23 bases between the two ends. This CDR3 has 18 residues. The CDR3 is CASSPRFMVAGASYEQYF. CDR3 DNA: TGTGCCAGCAGCCCCCGGTTCATGGTCGCGGGGGCATCCTACGAGCAGTACTTC.

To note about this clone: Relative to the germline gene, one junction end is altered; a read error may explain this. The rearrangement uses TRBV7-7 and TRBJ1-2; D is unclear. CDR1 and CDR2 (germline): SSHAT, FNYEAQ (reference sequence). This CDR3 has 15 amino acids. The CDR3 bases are TGTGCTAGCAGCTTATGTCTTCCGTATAGCGAAGGCTACACCTTC. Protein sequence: CASSLCLPYSEGYTF.

The CDR3 region is CSARAGEQYF. The CDR3 nucleotides are TGCAGTGCTAGAGCAGGAGAGCAGTACTTC. This chain joins TRBV20-1 and TRBJ2-7; unclear D gene. The germline gives CDR1 DFQATT, CDR2 SNEGSKA (reference sequence). Trimming left V 1 base short and J 7 bases short, with 5 bases between. CDR3 length: 10 residues.

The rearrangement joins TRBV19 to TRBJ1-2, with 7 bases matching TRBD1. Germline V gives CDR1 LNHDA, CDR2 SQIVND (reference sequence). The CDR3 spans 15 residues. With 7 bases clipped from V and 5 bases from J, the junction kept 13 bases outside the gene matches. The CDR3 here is CASIWATGDRYGYTF. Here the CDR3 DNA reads TGTGCCAGTATTTGGGCCACAGGGGATCGGTATGGCTACACCTTC.

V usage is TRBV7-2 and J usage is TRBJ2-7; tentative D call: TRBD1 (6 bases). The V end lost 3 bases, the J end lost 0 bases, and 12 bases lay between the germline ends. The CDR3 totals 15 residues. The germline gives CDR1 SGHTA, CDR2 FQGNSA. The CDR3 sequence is CASSFDRISSYEQYF. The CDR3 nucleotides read TGTGCCAGCAGCTTCGACAGGATTAGCTCCTACGAGCAGTACTTC.

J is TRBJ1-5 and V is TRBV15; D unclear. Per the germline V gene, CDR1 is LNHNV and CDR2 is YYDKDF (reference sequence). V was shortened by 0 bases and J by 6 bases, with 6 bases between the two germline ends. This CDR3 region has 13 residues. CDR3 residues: CATSRDRGQPQHF. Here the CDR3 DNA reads TGTGCCACCAGCAGAGATCGGGGTCAGCCCCAGCATTTT.

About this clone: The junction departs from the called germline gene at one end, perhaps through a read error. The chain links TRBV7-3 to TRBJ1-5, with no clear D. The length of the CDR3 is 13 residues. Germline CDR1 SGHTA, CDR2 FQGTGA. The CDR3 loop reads CASSPTKDGIRNF. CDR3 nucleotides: TGTGCCAGCAGCCCAACGAAGGACGGGATACGGAATTTT.

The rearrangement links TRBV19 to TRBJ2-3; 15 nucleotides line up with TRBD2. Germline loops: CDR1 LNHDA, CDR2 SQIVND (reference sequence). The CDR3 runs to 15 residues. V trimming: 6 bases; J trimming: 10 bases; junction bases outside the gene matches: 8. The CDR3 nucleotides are TGTGCCAGTAGCCCGGGACTAGCGGGGGGTGTGTCGCAGTATTTT. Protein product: CASSPGLAGGVSQYF.

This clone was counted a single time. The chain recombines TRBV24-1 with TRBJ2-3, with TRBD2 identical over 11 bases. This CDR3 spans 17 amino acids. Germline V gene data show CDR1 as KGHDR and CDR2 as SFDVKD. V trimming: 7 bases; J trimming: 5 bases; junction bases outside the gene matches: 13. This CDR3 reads CATRPPTSGAGGDTQYF. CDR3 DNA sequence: TGTGCCACCAGACCTCCGACTAGCGGGGCCGGGGGAGATACGCAGTATTTT.

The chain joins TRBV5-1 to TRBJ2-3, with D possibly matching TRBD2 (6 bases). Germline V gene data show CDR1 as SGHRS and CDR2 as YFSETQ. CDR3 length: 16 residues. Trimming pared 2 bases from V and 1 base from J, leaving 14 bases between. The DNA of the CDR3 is TGCGCCAGCAGCTTTTACGGGACTTCCCGCACAGATACGCAGTATTTT. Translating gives CASSFYGTSRTDTQYF.

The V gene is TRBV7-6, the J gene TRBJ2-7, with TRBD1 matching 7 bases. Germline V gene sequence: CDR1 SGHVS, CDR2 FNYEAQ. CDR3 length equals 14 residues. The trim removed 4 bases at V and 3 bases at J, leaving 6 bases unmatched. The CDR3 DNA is TGTGCCAGCAGCTGGGGACAGAACAACTACGAGCAGTACTTC. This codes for CASSWGQNNYEQYF. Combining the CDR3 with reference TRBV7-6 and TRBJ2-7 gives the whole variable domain GAGVSQSPRYKVTKRGQDVALRCDPISGHVSLYWYRQALGQGPEFLTYFNYEAQQDKSGLPNDRFSAERPEGSISTLTIQRTEQRDSAMYRCASSWGQNNYEQYFGPGTRLTVT.

The DNA for the CDR3 is TGTGCCAGCAGCTTACGTGCACAAGGGGCCACAGATACGCAGTATTTT. It encodes CASSLRAQGATDTQYF. The chain couples TRBV7-2 to TRBJ2-3; D is perhaps TRBD1 (5 bases). The germline V and J ends were trimmed by 2 bases and 2 bases, with 14 bases remaining between them. This CDR3 has 16 amino acids. Germline lookup yields CDR1 SGHTA and CDR2 FQGNSA.

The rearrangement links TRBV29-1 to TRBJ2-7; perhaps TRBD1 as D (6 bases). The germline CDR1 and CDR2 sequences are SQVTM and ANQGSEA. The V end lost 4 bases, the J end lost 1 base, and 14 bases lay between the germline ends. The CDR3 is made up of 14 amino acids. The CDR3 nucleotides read TGCAGCGTTGCAGAGCAGGGGCTATCCTACGAGCAGTACTTC. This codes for CSVAEQGLSYEQYF.

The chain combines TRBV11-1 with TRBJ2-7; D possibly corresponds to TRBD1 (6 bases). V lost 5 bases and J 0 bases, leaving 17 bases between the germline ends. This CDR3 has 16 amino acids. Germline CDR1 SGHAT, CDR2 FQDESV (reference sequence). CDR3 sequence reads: CASSTIDRFSSYEQYF. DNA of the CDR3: TGTGCCAGCAGCACGATCGACAGGTTCAGCTCCTACGAGCAGTACTTC.

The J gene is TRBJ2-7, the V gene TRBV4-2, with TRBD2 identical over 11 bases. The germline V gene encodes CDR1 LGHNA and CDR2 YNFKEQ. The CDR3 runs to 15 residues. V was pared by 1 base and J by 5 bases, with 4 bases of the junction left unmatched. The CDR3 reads CASSQGPGLADEQYF. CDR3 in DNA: TGTGCCAGCAGCCAAGGGCCGGGACTAGCGGACGAGCAGTACTTC.

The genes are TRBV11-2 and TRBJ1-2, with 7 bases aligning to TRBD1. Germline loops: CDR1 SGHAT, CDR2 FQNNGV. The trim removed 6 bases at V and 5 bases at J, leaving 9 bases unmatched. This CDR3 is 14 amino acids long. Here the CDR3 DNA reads TGTGCCAGCAGTACTCAGGGGGTTGGGTATGGCTACACCTTC. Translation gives CASSTQGVGYGYTF.

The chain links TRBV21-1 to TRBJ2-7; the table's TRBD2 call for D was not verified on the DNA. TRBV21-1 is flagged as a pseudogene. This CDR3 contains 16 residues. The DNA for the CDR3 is TGTGCCAGCAGCAAAGAGGCGGCCCGGTTTTACAACGAGCAGTACTTC. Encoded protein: CASSKEAARFYNEQYF.

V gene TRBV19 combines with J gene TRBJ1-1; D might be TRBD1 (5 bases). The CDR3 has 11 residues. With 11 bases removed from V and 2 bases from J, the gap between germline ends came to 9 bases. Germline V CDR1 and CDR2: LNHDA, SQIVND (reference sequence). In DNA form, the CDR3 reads TGTGCCTCAGGGCGAAACACTGAAGCTTTCTTT. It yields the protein CASGRNTEAFF.

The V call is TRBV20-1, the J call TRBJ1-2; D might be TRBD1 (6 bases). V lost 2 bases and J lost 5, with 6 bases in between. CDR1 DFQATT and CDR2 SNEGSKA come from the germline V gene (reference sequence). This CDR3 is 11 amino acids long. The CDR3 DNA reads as TGCAGTGCTAGACAGGGGTATGGCTACACCTTC. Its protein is CSARQGYGYTF.

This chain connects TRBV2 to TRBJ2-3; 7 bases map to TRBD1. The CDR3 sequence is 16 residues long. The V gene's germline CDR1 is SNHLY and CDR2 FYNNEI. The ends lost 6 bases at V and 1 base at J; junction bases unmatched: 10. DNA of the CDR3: TGTGCCAGCAGCCTACAGAGAACAGGGGGCACAGATACGCAGTATTTT. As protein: CASSLQRTGGTDTQYF.

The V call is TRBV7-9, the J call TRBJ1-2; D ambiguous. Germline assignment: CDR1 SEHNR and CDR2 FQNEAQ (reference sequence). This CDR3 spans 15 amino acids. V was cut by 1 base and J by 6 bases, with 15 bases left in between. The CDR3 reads CASSLDGRRLNGYTF. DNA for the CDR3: TGTGCCAGCAGCTTAGATGGACGGAGGCTAAATGGCTACACCTTC. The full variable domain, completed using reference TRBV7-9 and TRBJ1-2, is DTGVSQNPRHKITKRGQNVTFRCDPISEHNRLYWYRQTLGQGPEFLTYFQNEAQLEKSRLLSDRFSAERPKGSFSTLEIQRTEQGDSAMYLCASSLDGRRLNGYTFGSGTRLTVV.

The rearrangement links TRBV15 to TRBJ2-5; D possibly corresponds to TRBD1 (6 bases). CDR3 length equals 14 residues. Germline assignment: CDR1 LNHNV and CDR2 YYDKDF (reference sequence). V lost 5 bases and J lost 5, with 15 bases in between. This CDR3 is CATSRPGVIETQYF. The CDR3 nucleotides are TGTGCCACCAGCCGCCCAGGGGTCATTGAGACCCAGTACTTC.